This entry concerns a single TCR beta chain. Its antigen is currently unknown. The source of the sample is a study of cytomegalovirus exposure and HLA in healthy donors. About the study: Unique TCR beta sequences numbering about 100 million came from around 180 million T cells in an earlier analysis.

The CDR3 spans 17 residues. Germline trimming cut 1 base from V and 9 bases from J; bases unmatched to any gene: 16. Germline V gene lookup returns CDR1 LGHNA and CDR2 YNFKEQ. Whole-study results and caveats: In a later analysis, several top co-occurrence clusters appeared linked to parvovirus B19, influenza, CMV and Epstein-Barr virus. For TCR beta chains, V- and J-gene trimming was later linked to a missense DCLRE1C variant. Indistinguishable V segments, including TRBV6-2 and TRBV6-3, were excluded.

The study ran its PCR with 60 Vbeta and 13 Jbeta primers. Sequencing used immunoSEQ multiplex PCR; TCRdb keeps in-frame clones, though not all of them. The sample records some 150,000 clones, approximately 80% being singletons. The sample was PBMCs. This clonotype was sampled from a man between 18 and 29 years old in good health and CMV-seropositive. V gene TRBV4-2 combines with J gene TRBJ2-7; 9 bases map to TRBD2. The CDR3 here is CASSQAAASGEPRGQYF. The CDR3 DNA follows: TGTGCCAGCAGCCAAGCTGCGGCTAGCGGGGAACCCAGGGGGCAGTACTTC.